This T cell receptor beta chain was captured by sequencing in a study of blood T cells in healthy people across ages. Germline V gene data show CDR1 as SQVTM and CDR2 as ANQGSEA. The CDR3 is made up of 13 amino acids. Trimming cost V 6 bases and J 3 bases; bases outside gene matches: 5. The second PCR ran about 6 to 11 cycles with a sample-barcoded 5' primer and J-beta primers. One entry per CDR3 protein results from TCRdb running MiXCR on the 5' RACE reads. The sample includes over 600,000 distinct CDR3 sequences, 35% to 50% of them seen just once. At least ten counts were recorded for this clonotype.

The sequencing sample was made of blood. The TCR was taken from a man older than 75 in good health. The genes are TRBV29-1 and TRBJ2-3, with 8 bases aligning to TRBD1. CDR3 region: CSVRTGLTDTQYF. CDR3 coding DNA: TGCAGCGTCCGGACAGGGCTGACAGATACGCAGTATTTT.